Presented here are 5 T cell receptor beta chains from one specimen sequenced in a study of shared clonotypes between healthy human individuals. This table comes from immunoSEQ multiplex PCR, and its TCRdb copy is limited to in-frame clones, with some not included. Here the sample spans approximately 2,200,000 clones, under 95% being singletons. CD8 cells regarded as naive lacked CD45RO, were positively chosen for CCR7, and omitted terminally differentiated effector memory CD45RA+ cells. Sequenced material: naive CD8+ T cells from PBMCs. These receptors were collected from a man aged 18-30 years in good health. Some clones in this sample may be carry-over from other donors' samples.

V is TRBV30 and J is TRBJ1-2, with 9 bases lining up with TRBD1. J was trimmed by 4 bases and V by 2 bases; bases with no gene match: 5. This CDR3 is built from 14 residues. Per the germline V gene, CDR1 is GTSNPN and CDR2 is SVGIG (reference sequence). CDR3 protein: CAWSPTGGRYGYTF. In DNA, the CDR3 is TGTGCCTGGAGTCCGACAGGGGGTCGCTATGGCTACACCTTC.

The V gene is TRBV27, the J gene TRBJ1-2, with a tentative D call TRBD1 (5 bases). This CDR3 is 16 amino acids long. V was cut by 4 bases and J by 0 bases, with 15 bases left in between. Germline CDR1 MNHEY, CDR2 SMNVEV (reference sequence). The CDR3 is CASSSNQGWANYGYTF. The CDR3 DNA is TGTGCCAGCAGTTCGAATCAGGGTTGGGCTAACTATGGCTACACCTTC.

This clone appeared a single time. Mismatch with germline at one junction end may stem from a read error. The CDR3 spells CASGLRQGNQPQHF. In DNA form, the CDR3 reads TGTGCCAGCGGTTTGAGACAGGGCAATCAGCCCCAGCATTTT. This sequence joins TRBV27 and TRBJ1-5, with D possibly matching TRBD1 (6 bases). Germline CDR1 and CDR2: MNHEY and SMNVEV (reference sequence). CDR3 length equals 14 residues.

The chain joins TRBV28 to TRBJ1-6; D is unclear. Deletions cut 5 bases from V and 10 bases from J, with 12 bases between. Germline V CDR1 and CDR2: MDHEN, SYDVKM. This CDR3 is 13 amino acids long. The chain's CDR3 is CASSVLSRSPLHF. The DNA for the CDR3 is TGTGCCAGCAGTGTATTATCCAGATCACCCCTCCACTTT.

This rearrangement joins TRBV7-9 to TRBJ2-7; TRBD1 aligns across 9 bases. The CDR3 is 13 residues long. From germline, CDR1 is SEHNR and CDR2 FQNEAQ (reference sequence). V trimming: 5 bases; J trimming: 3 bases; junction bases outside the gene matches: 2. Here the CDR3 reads CASSRDRDYEQYF. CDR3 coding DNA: TGTGCCAGCAGCCGGGACAGGGACTACGAGCAGTACTTC.